This TCR beta chain was retrieved from a study of blood T cells in healthy people across ages. The study, taken as a whole, reports: Aged donors had fewer naive CD4+ cells and lower diversity than long-lived donors. Per million T cells, TCR beta diversity dropped roughly linearly as age increased.

Primed by a sample-barcoded 5' primer and a J-beta primer mix, a second PCR proceeded for 7 to 11 cycles. Each cDNA molecule received a tag from a template-switch adaptor that had 12 random nucleotides. Using its own MiXCR run on the 5' RACE reads, TCRdb lists one record per CDR3 protein. This repertoire shows around 690,000 distinct CDR3 sequences, about 53% found once; its top ten account for 30% to 45%. This clonotype has only one observation. As yet, its antigen is unknown. Germline V gives CDR1 MDHEN, CDR2 SYDVKM. V lost 7 bases to trimming and J lost 7 bases; unmatched junction nucleotides: 10. The CDR3 runs 14 residues. At least 5.5 micrograms of total RNA were extracted per sample.

This chain joins TRBV28 and TRBJ2-4; 7 bases map to TRBD1. The sequence derives from a man aged 55 to 69 in good health. The sample taken for sequencing was blood. The CDR3 loop reads CASTSPGQINIQYF. The CDR3 DNA is TGTGCCAGCACCTCCCCGGGACAGATCAACATTCAGTACTTC.